This record covers a single T cell receptor beta chain. A second PCR, run for about 7 to 11 cycles, used a sample-barcoded 5' primer plus a J-beta primer mix. TCRdb processed the 5' RACE reads anew with MiXCR; each CDR3 protein has one entry. The sample has about 970,000 distinct CDR3 sequences; about 53% are singletons. This sample is part of a study of blood T cells in healthy people across ages. Germline loops: CDR1 MNHNY, CDR2 SVGAGI (reference sequence). This CDR3 spans 15 amino acids. The V gene lost 6 bases and the J gene lost 4 bases, with 18 bases spanning the gap. The specimen was blood. The TCR sequence derives from a woman between 55 and 75 years old in good health. The chain couples TRBV6-6 to TRBJ2-5; D possibly corresponds to TRBD2 (7 bases). The CDR3: CASRRGGGRVETQYF. Here the CDR3 DNA reads TGTGCCAGCAGGCGCGGGGGCGGGAGAGTAGAGACCCAGTACTTC.